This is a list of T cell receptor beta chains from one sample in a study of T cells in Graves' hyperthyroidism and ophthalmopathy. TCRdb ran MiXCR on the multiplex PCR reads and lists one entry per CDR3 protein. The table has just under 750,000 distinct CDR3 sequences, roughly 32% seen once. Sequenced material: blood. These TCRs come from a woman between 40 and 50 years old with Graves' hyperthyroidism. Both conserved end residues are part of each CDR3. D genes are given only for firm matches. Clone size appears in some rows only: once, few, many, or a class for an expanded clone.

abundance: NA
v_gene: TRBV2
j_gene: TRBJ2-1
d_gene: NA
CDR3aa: CASRTTGLGEQFF
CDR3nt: TGTGCCAGCAGGACTACCGGCCTGGGTGAGCAGTTCTTC

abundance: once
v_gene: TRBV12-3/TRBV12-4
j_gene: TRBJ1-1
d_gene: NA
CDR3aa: CASSTLGTPRVNTEAFF
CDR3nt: TGTGCCAGCAGTACGTTAGGGACCCCCCGTGTGAACACTGAAGCTTTCTTT

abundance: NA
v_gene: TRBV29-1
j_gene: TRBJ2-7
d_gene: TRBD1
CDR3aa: CSSRDSRREQYF
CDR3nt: TGCAGCTCCCGGGACAGTCGAAGGGAGCAGTACTTC

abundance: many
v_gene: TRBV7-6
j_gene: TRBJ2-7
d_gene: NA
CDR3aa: CASSFKQGNGEQYF
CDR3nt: TGTGCCAGCAGCTTCAAACAGGGAAATGGAGAGCAGTACTTC

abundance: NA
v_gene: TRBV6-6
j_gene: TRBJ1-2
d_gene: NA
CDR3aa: CASSLLSGIYGYTF
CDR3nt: TGTGCCAGCAGCCTCCTATCCGGAATCTATGGCTACACCTTC

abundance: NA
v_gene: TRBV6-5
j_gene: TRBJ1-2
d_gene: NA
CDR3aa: CASGYDSVTNYGYTF
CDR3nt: TGTGCCAGCGGTTACGACAGCGTCACTAACTATGGCTACACCTTC

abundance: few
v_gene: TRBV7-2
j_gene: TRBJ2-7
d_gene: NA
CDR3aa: CASSLQGGEHYEQYF
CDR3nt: TGCGCCAGCAGCCTACAGGGGGGGGAGCACTACGAGCAGTACTTC

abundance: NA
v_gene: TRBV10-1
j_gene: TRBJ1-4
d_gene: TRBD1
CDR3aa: CASSRDRGQKLFF
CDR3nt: TGCGCCAGCAGTCGGGACAGGGGTCAAAAACTGTTTTTT

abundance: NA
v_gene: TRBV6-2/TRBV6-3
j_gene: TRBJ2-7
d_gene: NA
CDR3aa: CATGTYEQYF
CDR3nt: TGTGCCACCGGGACCTACGAGCAGTACTTC

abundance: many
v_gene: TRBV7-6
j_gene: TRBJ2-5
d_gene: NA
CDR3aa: CASSLGKATQETQYF
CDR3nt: TGTGCCAGCAGCTTAGGTAAAGCGACGCAAGAGACCCAGTACTTC

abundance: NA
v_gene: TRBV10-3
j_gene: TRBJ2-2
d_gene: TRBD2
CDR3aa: CASSYGSGLAGEGLFF
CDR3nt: TGTGCCAGCAGTTACGGATCGGGACTAGCGGGGGAAGGGCTGTTTTTT

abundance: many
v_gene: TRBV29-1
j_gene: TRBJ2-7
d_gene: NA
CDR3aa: CSAEDSLSYEQYF
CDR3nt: TGCAGCGCCGAAGACAGCTTATCCTACGAGCAGTACTTC

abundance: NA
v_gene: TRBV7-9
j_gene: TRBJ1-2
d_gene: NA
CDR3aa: CASSAGPGYTF
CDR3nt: TGTGCCAGCAGCGCGGGACCTGGCTACACCTTC

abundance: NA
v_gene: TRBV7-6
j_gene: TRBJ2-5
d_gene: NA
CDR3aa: CASSSRLGNGETQYF
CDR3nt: TGTGCCAGCAGCTCACGCTTGGGCAACGGAGAGACCCAGTACTTC

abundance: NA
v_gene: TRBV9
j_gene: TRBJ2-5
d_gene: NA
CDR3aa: CASSVWGGGQEETQYF
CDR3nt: TGTGCCAGCAGCGTATGGGGAGGGGGGCAGGAAGAGACCCAGTACTTC

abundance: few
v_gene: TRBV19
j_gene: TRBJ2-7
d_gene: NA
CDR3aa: CASSIGKVVLDEQYF
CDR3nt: TGTGCCAGTAGTATTGGTAAGGTCGTCTTAGACGAGCAGTACTTC

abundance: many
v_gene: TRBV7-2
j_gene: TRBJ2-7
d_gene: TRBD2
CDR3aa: CASSLTGASGRNEQYF
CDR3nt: TGTGCCAGCAGCCTAACCGGGGCTAGCGGGAGGAACGAGCAGTACTTC

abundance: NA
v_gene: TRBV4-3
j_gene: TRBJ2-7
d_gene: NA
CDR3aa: CASSPTTGSYEQYF
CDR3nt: TGCGCCAGCAGCCCGACGACCGGCTCCTACGAGCAGTACTTC

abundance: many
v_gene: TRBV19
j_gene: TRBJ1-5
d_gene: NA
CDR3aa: CASSILGVGNQPQHF
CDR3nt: TGTGCCAGTAGTATTCTCGGTGTCGGCAATCAGCCCCAGCATTTT

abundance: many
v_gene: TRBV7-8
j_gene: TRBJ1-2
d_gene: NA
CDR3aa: CASSLGILYGYTF
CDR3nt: TGTGCCAGCAGCTTAGGGATCCTCTATGGCTACACCTTC